One sample yielded the 30 T cell receptor beta chains listed below, sequenced in a study of T cell responses to AZD1222 COVID-19 vaccine. Sequencing used immunoSEQ multiplex PCR; TCRdb keeps in-frame clones, though not all of them. The table lists about 84,000 clones, around nine tenths of them singletons. Sample: peripheral blood, taken 28 days after the second AZD1222 dose. The receptors here all came from an adult who received the AZD1222 COVID-19 vaccine.

This chain connects TRBV25-1 to TRBJ2-7; 8 bases fit TRBD1. This CDR3 has 13 residues. V lost 4 bases to trimming and J lost 3 bases; unmatched junction nucleotides: 2. Germline lookup yields CDR1 MGHDK and CDR2 SYGVNS. CDR3 sequence reads: CASSVGTGYEQYF. The DNA for the CDR3 is TGTGCCAGCAGTGTAGGGACAGGCTACGAGCAGTACTTC.

This clone was found a few times. The chain combines TRBV5-6 with TRBJ2-7; 9 positions match TRBD1. CDR3 length equals 15 residues. The trim removed 4 bases at V and 3 bases at J, leaving 8 bases unmatched. Looked up from germline, CDR1 is SGHDT and CDR2 is YYEEEE. CDR3 nucleotide sequence: TGTGCCAGCAGCCCCTCACAGGGGGCAGTCTACGAGCAGTACTTC. Protein sequence: CASSPSQGAVYEQYF.

Only a few counts were recorded for this clone. The junction shows a germline mismatch at one end, possibly a read error. The genes are TRBV7-7 and TRBJ2-1, with D possibly called TRBD1 or TRBD2 (6 bases each). Germline lookup yields CDR1 SSHAT and CDR2 FNYEAQ (reference sequence). The CDR3 runs to 14 residues. This CDR3 reads CASSLGGRHNEQFF. CDR3 nucleotide sequence: TGTGCTAGCAGCTTAGGGGGGCGACACAATGAGCAGTTCTTC.

This chain connects TRBV28 to TRBJ1-2; D is perhaps TRBD1 (5 bases). The CDR3 is made up of 13 amino acids. Germline assignment: CDR1 MDHEN and CDR2 SYDVKM. V dropped 5 bases and J dropped 3 bases, with 10 bases sitting between them. CDR3 sequence (DNA): TGTGCCAGCAGTCCAGGACACCACTATGGCTACACCTTC. Its protein product is CASSPGHHYGYTF.

This rearrangement joins TRBV2 to TRBJ2-1; 8 bases are shared with TRBD1. Germline CDR1 reads SNHLY; CDR2 reads FYNNEI. The V segment lost 10 bases and the J segment 6 bases; nucleotides outside the gene matches: 8. The CDR3 length is 13 residues. CDR3 sequence: CATSTDRGNEQFF. DNA for the CDR3: TGTGCCACCTCCACCGACAGGGGCAATGAGCAGTTCTTC.

The J gene is TRBJ1-2, the V gene TRBV29-1; unclear D gene. The CDR3 has 14 amino acids. V lost 1 base to trimming and J lost 0 bases, with 9 bases between them. Per germline, CDR1 SQVTM and CDR2 ANQGSEA. The CDR3 sequence: CSVEGDNSNYGYTF. CDR3 bases: TGCAGCGTTGAAGGTGACAATTCTAACTATGGCTACACCTTC.

The sample holds one count of this clone. V usage is TRBV6-5 and J usage is TRBJ1-2; TRBD1 matches 10 bases. This CDR3 has 14 amino acids. V gave up 6 bases and J gave up 5 bases; unmatched junction bases: 6. Per germline, CDR1 MNHEY and CDR2 SVGAGI. CDR3 amino acids: CASSPGQGTYGYTF. The CDR3 bases are TGTGCCAGCAGCCCGGGACAGGGGACATATGGCTACACCTTC.

V is TRBV5-1 and J is TRBJ2-3; D gene ambiguous. CDR1 is SGHRS and CDR2 is YFSETQ in the germline V gene. The CDR3 loop spans 14 amino acids. Trimming shortened V by 0 bases and J by 2 bases, and 7 bases separated the two germline ends. The DNA of the CDR3 is TGCGCCAGCAGCTTGGCTCCCCACACAGATACGCAGTATTTT. Its protein product is CASSLAPHTDTQYF.

This clone was recorded a few times. The chain uses TRBV5-5 and TRBJ2-7, with TRBD1 matching over 10 bases. The CDR3 sequence is 15 residues long. With 2 bases clipped from V and 3 bases from J, the junction kept 5 bases outside the gene matches. Germline CDR1 is SGHKS and CDR2 is YYEKEE (reference sequence). CDR3 bases: TGTGCCAGCAGCTTACTCGGGACAGGGGTCTACGAGCAGTACTTC. Translating gives CASSLLGTGVYEQYF.

The rearrangement links TRBV7-3 to TRBJ1-3; a weak D match, TRBD1 (5 bases). Looked up from germline, CDR1 is SGHTA and CDR2 is FQGTGA. The length of the CDR3 is 17 residues. V lost 2 bases and J lost 2, with 16 bases in between. The CDR3 DNA sequence: TGTGCCAGCAGCTTACGGAGGGGCAGGGCTACTGGAAACACCATATATTTT. Protein sequence: CASSLRRGRATGNTIYF.

This rearrangement joins TRBV21-1 to TRBJ2-7. TRBV21-1 is listed as a pseudogene. This CDR3 contains 14 residues. DNA for the CDR3: TGTGCCAGCAGAAGGGGACGGGGAGTCTACGAGCAGTACTTC. Amino acid sequence: CASRRGRGVYEQYF.

The chain combines TRBV7-3 with TRBJ2-1, with TRBD2 matching 7 bases. Germline V lookup: CDR1 SGHTA, CDR2 FQGTGA. The junction had 11 bases not matched to a gene; V was cut back by 5 bases and J by 7 bases. The CDR3 spans 15 residues. CDR3: CASSPGGGNRNEQFF. DNA for the CDR3: TGTGCCAGCAGCCCAGGCGGGGGAAACCGAAATGAGCAGTTCTTC.

The chain couples TRBV7-2 to TRBJ1-3; D is ambiguous. In germline, CDR1 is SGHTA, CDR2 FQGNSA. V dropped 5 bases and J dropped 2 bases, with 13 bases sitting between them. CDR3 length: 15 amino acids. CDR3 protein: CASSPRGTTGNTIYF. In nucleotides, the CDR3 is TGTGCCAGCAGCCCTCGCGGCACTACTGGAAACACCATATATTTT.

The CDR3: CASSLDGSGGRETQYF. In DNA form, the CDR3 reads TGTGCCAGCAGCTTAGATGGTTCTGGGGGTCGTGAGACCCAGTACTTC. This chain uses TRBV11-3 with TRBJ2-5; D tentatively reads TRBD1 or TRBD2 (5 bases each). Germline CDR1 and CDR2: SGHNT and YENEEA. The CDR3 runs to 16 residues. Trimming stripped 0 bases from V and 5 bases from J, with 16 bases between.

The chain combines TRBV5-4 with TRBJ2-1; D might be TRBD2 (5 bases). The germline V gene has CDR1 SGHNT and CDR2 YYREEE (reference sequence). The ends were cut back, 5 bases at V and 10 bases at J, with 22 bases in the middle. There are 15 residues in the CDR3. CDR3 nucleotide sequence: TGTGCCAGCAGGATCGGGGATCCTTTACGAGGCGAGCAGTTCTTC. As protein: CASRIGDPLRGEQFF.

This clone turned up a few times. The rearrangement links TRBV28 to TRBJ1-4; D possibly corresponds to TRBD1 (5 bases). Looked up from germline, CDR1 is MDHEN and CDR2 is SYDVKM. The V end lost 3 bases, the J end lost 0 bases, and 17 bases lay between the germline ends. The length of the CDR3 is 18 residues. CDR3 coding DNA: TGTGCCAGCAGTTTGAAGAGGGGAATGGGTGCAACTAATGAAAAACTGTTTTTT. It translates to CASSLKRGMGATNEKLFF.

V is TRBV20-1 and J is TRBJ1-1; weak D call: TRBD1 (5 bases). V lost 0 bases and J lost 10, with 9 bases in between. The V gene's germline CDR1 is DFQATT and CDR2 SNEGSKA (reference sequence). The CDR3 extends over 11 amino acids. The DNA of the CDR3 is TGCAGTGCTAGAGATCAGGGAGGAGCTTTCTTT. Its protein is CSARDQGGAFF.

This chain uses TRBV6-2 or TRBV6-3 with TRBJ1-5, with 7 bases fitting TRBD1. Losses at the gene ends were 2 bases for V and 5 bases for J; bases not matched to a gene: 6. Germline V lookup: CDR1 MNHEY, CDR2 SVGEGT. The length of the CDR3 is 15 residues. The CDR3 coding sequence is TGTGCCAGCAGTTACACGACAGGGTGGGATCAGCCCCAGCATTTT. Amino acids: CASSYTTGWDQPQHF.

The chain uses TRBV7-2 and TRBJ2-7; tentative D call: TRBD1 (5 bases). V was cut by 5 bases and J by 6 bases, with 20 bases left in between. The CDR3 covers 15 residues. The germline gives CDR1 SGHTA, CDR2 FQGNSA. The CDR3 DNA sequence: TGTGCCAGCAGCGCGCAACAGACAGCTTTCGGCGAGCAGTACTTC. Translating gives CASSAQQTAFGEQYF.

V gene TRBV2 combines with J gene TRBJ2-7, with D perhaps matching TRBD1 (7 bases). This CDR3 comprises 21 residues. Trimming removed 1 base at V and 2 bases at J, with 30 bases between. Germline V CDR1 and CDR2: SNHLY, FYNNEI. The DNA for the CDR3 is TGTGCCAGCAGTGAAGGCGTTTGGGGGGTACAGGGGACCACAACGACCTACGAGCAGTACTTC. Encoded protein: CASSEGVWGVQGTTTTYEQYF.

This chain joins TRBV4-3 and TRBJ1-2; D gene uncertain. CDR1 and CDR2 from the germline V gene are LGHNA and YSLEER. V was pared by 4 bases and J by 4 bases, with 10 bases between. The CDR3 loop spans 13 amino acids. CDR3 protein: CASSRGVSYGYTF. For the CDR3, the DNA is TGCGCCAGCAGCCGGGGAGTTAGCTATGGCTACACCTTC.

This chain links TRBV6-2 or TRBV6-3 with TRBJ1-6; TRBD1 agrees at 7 bases. V shed 2 bases, J shed 14 bases, and the junction held 6 bases outside the gene matches. The CDR3 has 13 amino acids. CDR1 and CDR2 (germline): MNHEY, SVGEGT. CDR3 sequence reads: CASSYMGQMTLHF. The DNA for the CDR3 is TGTGCCAGCAGTTACATGGGACAGATGACCCTCCACTTT.

The chain has TRBV7-2 and TRBJ1-2, with 8 bases matching TRBD1. The CDR3 has 14 residues. Trimming removed 5 bases from V and 8 bases from J; junction bases left unmatched: 10. CDR1 and CDR2 from the germline V gene are SGHTA and FQGNSA. The CDR3 nucleotides read TGTGCCAGCAGCGCGCGGGACAGGCACTTCGGCTACACCTTC. Translation: CASSARDRHFGYTF.

The gene calls are TRBV4-3 and TRBJ1-2, with D hard to call. Germline CDR1 reads LGHNA; CDR2 reads YSLEER. V was clipped by 0 bases and J by 0 bases, with 8 bases between them. This CDR3 is built from 15 residues. The CDR3 DNA reads as TGCGCCAGCAGCCAAGATCGAGAGGCTAACTATGGCTACACCTTC. Translating it yields CASSQDREANYGYTF.

The V and J genes are TRBV4-1 and TRBJ2-5; 9 bases map to TRBD1. Germline CDR1 and CDR2: MGHRA and YSYEKL. The junction had 6 bases not matched to a gene; V was cut back by 8 bases and J by 5 bases. The CDR3 is 13 residues long. This CDR3 is CASRGQGPETQYF. DNA of the CDR3: TGCGCCAGCCGGGGACAGGGCCCCGAGACCCAGTACTTC.

This chain uses TRBV11-1 with TRBJ1-5; D ambiguous. Trimming took off 1 base at V and 3 bases at J, with 7 bases between the two ends. The CDR3 totals 14 residues. CDR1 is SGHAT and CDR2 is FQDESV in the germline V gene (reference sequence). The CDR3 DNA follows: TGTGCCAGCAGCTTAGAGGCCACCAATCAGCCCCAGCATTTT. Protein: CASSLEATNQPQHF.

The chain has TRBV5-1 and TRBJ2-7; no firm D call. CDR3 size: 13 residues. V lost 3 bases to trimming and J lost 11 bases, with 18 bases between them. Germline CDR1 reads SGHRS; CDR2 reads YFSETQ. CDR3 sequence reads: CASSSPNSPPEYF. The CDR3 nucleotides are TGCGCCAGCAGCTCGCCCAACAGCCCTCCTGAGTACTTC.

The chain carries TRBV3-1 (or the pseudogene TRBV3-2) and TRBJ1-5, with a possible D match to TRBD1 (6 bases). The V gene's germline CDR1 is LGHDT and CDR2 YNNKEL (reference sequence). The germline V and J ends were trimmed by 4 bases and 4 bases, with 11 bases remaining between them. The CDR3 spans 14 residues. The CDR3 sequence is CASSPQGGNQPQHF. CDR3 DNA: TGTGCCAGCAGCCCTCAAGGGGGGAATCAGCCCCAGCATTTT.

The chain carries TRBV18 and TRBJ2-3, with a tentative D call TRBD2 (5 bases). Trimming pared 3 bases from V and 2 bases from J, leaving 15 bases between. There are 16 residues in the CDR3. Germline loops: CDR1 KGHSH, CDR2 LQKENI. CDR3 DNA sequence: TGTGCCAGCTCACCCGCCCGGCGGGCGGACACAGATACGCAGTATTTT. Amino acids: CASSPARRADTDTQYF.

This clone was counted only a few times. The V gene is TRBV18, the J gene TRBJ2-5, with TRBD1 matching 9 bases. Germline loops: CDR1 KGHSH, CDR2 LQKENI. V dropped 3 bases and J dropped 5; count of bases not matched to a gene: 7. This CDR3 has 15 amino acids. CDR3 sequence: CASSPRGQGGETQYF. In nucleotides, the CDR3 is TGTGCCAGCTCACCTCGGGGACAGGGCGGGGAGACCCAGTACTTC.